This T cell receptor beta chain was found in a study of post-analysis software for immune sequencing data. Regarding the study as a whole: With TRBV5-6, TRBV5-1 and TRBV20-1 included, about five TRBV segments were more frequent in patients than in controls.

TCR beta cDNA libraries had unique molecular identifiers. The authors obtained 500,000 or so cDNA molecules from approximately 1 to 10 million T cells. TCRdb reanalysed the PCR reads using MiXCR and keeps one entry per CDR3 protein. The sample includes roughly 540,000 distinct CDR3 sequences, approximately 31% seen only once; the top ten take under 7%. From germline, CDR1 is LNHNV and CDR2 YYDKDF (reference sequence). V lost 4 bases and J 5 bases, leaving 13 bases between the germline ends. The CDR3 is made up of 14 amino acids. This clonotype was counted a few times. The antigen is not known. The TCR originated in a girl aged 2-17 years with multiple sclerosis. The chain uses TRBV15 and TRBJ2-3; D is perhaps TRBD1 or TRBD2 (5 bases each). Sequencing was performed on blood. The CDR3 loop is CATSIRGAIDTQYF. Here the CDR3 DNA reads TGTGCCACCAGCATTCGAGGGGCGATAGATACGCAGTATTTT. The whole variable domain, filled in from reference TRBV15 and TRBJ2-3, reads DAMVIQNPRYQVTQFGKPVTLSCSQTLNHNVMYWYQQKSSQAPKLLFHYYDKDFNNEADTPDNFQSRRPNTSFCFLDIRSPGLGDTAMYLCATSIRGAIDTQYFGPGTRLTVL.